This is a list of T cell receptor beta chains from one sample in a study of shared clonotypes between healthy human individuals. Libraries were prepared by immunoSEQ multiplex PCR; TCRdb keeps only in-frame clonotypes and omits some of them. The table includes 2 million to 2.5 million clones, approximately 95% detected once. The sequencing sample was made of naive CD4+ T cells from PBMCs. The receptors were gathered from a man aged 18 to 29 in good health. Some clones in this sample may be carry-over from other donors' samples. Both conserved end residues are part of each CDR3. Fields, in order: CDR3 protein, CDR3 DNA, J gene, D gene, V gene, clone size. The D gene is left open where the match is weak. Not every row has a clone size; where given, it reads once, few, many or a size class.

CASSLDRGSNQPQHF,TGTGCCAGCAGTCTCGACAGGGGAAGCAATCAGCCCCAGCATTTT,TRBJ1-5,TRBD1,TRBV7-2,NA
CATNKRDTQETQYF,TGTGCCACCAATAAACGGGACACCCAAGAGACCCAGTACTTC,TRBJ2-5,NA,TRBV6-6,NA
CAISESRDWSSQPQHF,TGTGCCATCAGTGAGTCTAGGGATTGGAGTAGTCAGCCCCAGCATTTT,TRBJ1-5,NA,TRBV10-3,NA
CAISDPGTSGTTDTQYF,TGTGCCATCAGTGACCCCGGGACTAGCGGGACCACAGATACGCAGTATTTT,TRBJ2-3,TRBD2,TRBV10-3,NA
CASSWDRNTGELFF,TGTGCCAGCAGCTGGGACCGGAACACCGGGGAGCTGTTTTTT,TRBJ2-2,NA,TRBV5-6,NA
CASSLDSSTEAFF,TGCGCCAGCAGCCTGGACAGCAGCACTGAAGCTTTCTTT,TRBJ1-1,NA,TRBV5-1,once
CASKTGGKGDEQYF,TGTGCCAGCAAAACCGGCGGAAAAGGGGACGAGCAGTACTTC,TRBJ2-7,NA,TRBV28,NA
CASSLTAGTETQYF,TGTGCCAGCAGTTTAACGGCAGGGACGGAGACCCAGTACTTC,TRBJ2-5,NA,TRBV28,NA
CASSLGYVAETQYF,TGTGCCAGCAGCTTAGGGTACGTGGCAGAGACCCAGTACTTC,TRBJ2-5,NA,TRBV7-9,NA
CASSQAFRGLGYGYTF,TGCGCCAGCAGCCAAGCGTTTCGGGGACTAGGCTATGGCTACACCTTC,TRBJ1-2,NA,TRBV4-3,NA
CASNPGSSYEQYF,TGTGCCAGCAACCCCGGTAGCTCCTACGAGCAGTACTTC,TRBJ2-7,NA,TRBV7-9,NA
CASLIPDSGNTIYF,TGCGCCAGTTTAATCCCTGACTCTGGAAACACCATATATTTT,TRBJ1-3,NA,TRBV5-1,NA
CASSRDRGNNEQFF,TGTGCCAGCAGCCGGGACAGGGGAAACAATGAGCAGTTCTTC,TRBJ2-1,TRBD1,TRBV2,NA
CASSPNSAARYEQYF,TGTGCCAGCAGCCCGAATAGCGCGGCTCGGTACGAGCAGTACTTC,TRBJ2-7,NA,TRBV7-2,NA
CASSFGRGGPDTQYF,TGTGCCAGCAGCTTCGGCCGGGGGGGACCAGATACGCAGTATTTT,TRBJ2-3,TRBD2,TRBV11-3,NA
CASSQGRQETQYF,TGCGCCAGCAGCCAGGGCAGACAAGAGACCCAGTACTTC,TRBJ2-5,NA,TRBV4-3,NA
CASSYFDRVGEAFF,TGTGCCAGCAGTTATTTCGACAGGGTTGGTGAAGCTTTCTTT,TRBJ1-1,TRBD1,TRBV6-5,NA
CASSLAGDETQYF,TGTGCCAGCAGCTTGGCAGGGGATGAGACCCAGTACTTC,TRBJ2-5,NA,TRBV5-6,NA
CASYNAGRTGELFF,TGTGCCAGCTATAACGCCGGGCGCACCGGGGAGCTGTTTTTT,TRBJ2-2,NA,TRBV18,NA
CASSLVAGEEYGYTF,TGCGCCAGCAGCTTGGTGGCAGGGGAAGAATATGGCTACACCTTC,TRBJ1-2,NA,TRBV5-1,NA
CASGPDGQETQYF,TGCGCCAGCGGTCCGGATGGTCAAGAGACCCAGTACTTC,TRBJ2-5,NA,TRBV5-1,NA
CAWSVIHGGEKLFF,TGTGCCTGGAGTGTAATACACGGAGGTGAAAAACTGTTTTTT,TRBJ1-4,NA,TRBV30,NA
CASSPPSKLEQYF,TGTGCCAGCTCACCACCGAGTAAGCTCGAGCAGTACTTC,TRBJ2-7,NA,TRBV18,NA
CASSSSGTTYGYTF,TGTGCCAGCTCAAGCTCCGGGACAACTTATGGCTACACCTTC,TRBJ1-2,NA,TRBV18,NA
CASSSATGEVGYTF,TGTGCCAGCAGCTCCGCGACAGGGGAAGTCGGCTACACCTTC,TRBJ1-2,TRBD1,TRBV7-2,NA
CASSLSSPTYNEQFF,TGCGCCAGCAGCTTGTCCAGCCCTACCTACAATGAGCAGTTCTTC,TRBJ2-1,NA,TRBV5-1,NA
CASSPQLANEQFF,TGTGCCAGCAGTCCCCAACTAGCCAATGAGCAGTTCTTC,TRBJ2-1,NA,TRBV6-6,NA
CASSSGGGYEQYF,TGTGCCAGCAGTTCAGGGGGCGGCTACGAGCAGTACTTC,TRBJ2-7,TRBD1,TRBV28,NA
CASRVYNEQFF,TGTGCCAGCAGGGTTTACAATGAGCAGTTCTTC,TRBJ2-1,NA,TRBV11-2,NA
CASSLPGTSGIETQYF,TGCGCCAGCAGCTTGCCCGGGACTAGCGGGATTGAGACCCAGTACTTC,TRBJ2-5,TRBD2,TRBV5-1,NA
CASSLGSSSGANVLTF,TGTGCCAGCAGCTTGGGCAGTTCCTCTGGGGCCAACGTCCTGACTTTC,TRBJ2-6,NA,TRBV5-4,NA
CASSLGGGNTIYF,TGTGCCAGCAGCTTGGGAGGCGGAAACACCATATATTTT,TRBJ1-3,NA,TRBV5-4,NA
CASSPQTVGSYGYTF,TGTGCCAGCTCACCACAAACTGTAGGAAGTTATGGCTACACCTTC,TRBJ1-2,NA,TRBV18,NA
CASSRDRDHEQYF,TGTGCCAGCAGCCGGGACAGGGACCACGAGCAGTACTTC,TRBJ2-7,TRBD1,TRBV5-4,once
CASRLTGTGGAGAGYTF,TGTGCCAGCAGACTAACCGGGACAGGGGGCGCAGGTGCCGGCTACACCTTC,TRBJ1-2,TRBD1,TRBV7-2,once
CASSLEGRGNNEKLFF,TGCGCCAGCAGCTTGGAGGGCCGGGGTAATAATGAAAAACTGTTTTTT,TRBJ1-4,NA,TRBV5-1,NA
CASSLFGQGDYEQYF,TGTGCCAGCAGTTTGTTTGGGCAGGGGGACTACGAGCAGTACTTC,TRBJ2-7,TRBD1,TRBV28,NA
CASSFGDRANNEQFF,TGTGCCAGCAGTTTTGGGGACAGGGCAAACAATGAGCAGTTCTTC,TRBJ2-1,TRBD1,TRBV28,NA
CASSPRLARVQETQYF,TGTGCCAGCAGCCCCCGACTAGCGCGAGTCCAAGAGACCCAGTACTTC,TRBJ2-5,TRBD2,TRBV7-8,NA
CASGLGREGNNEQFF,TGTGCTAGTGGTTTGGGGCGGGAGGGCAACAATGAGCAGTTCTTC,TRBJ2-1,TRBD2,TRBV12-5,NA
CASSQQGSGSYEQYF,TGTGCCAGCAGCCAACAGGGGTCTGGGTCCTACGAGCAGTACTTC,TRBJ2-7,TRBD1,TRBV5-6,NA
CASSLSRRNTEAFF,TGTGCCAGCAGTTTGAGTAGGAGGAACACTGAAGCTTTCTTT,TRBJ1-1,NA,TRBV28,NA
CASSRGLAEIYEQYF,TGTGCCAGCAGCAGGGGACTAGCGGAGATCTACGAGCAGTACTTC,TRBJ2-7,TRBD2,TRBV11-2,once
CSVVLQKFTDTQYF,TGCAGCGTTGTCCTACAGAAATTCACAGATACGCAGTATTTT,TRBJ2-3,NA,TRBV29-1,NA
CAISESRTGPGGYTF,TGTGCCATCAGTGAGTCGAGGACAGGGCCCGGAGGCTACACCTTC,TRBJ1-2,TRBD1,TRBV10-3,NA
CASSYSTGVSNQPQHF,TGTGCCAGCAGTTACAGTACAGGGGTGAGCAATCAGCCCCAGCATTTT,TRBJ1-5,TRBD1,TRBV6-6,NA
CASSLAGRVADTQYF,TGCGCCAGCAGCTTGGCCGGTAGAGTCGCAGATACGCAGTATTTT,TRBJ2-3,NA,TRBV5-1,NA
CASSSGLAGGWYEQYF,TGTGCCAGCAGCTCCGGACTAGCGGGAGGGTGGTACGAGCAGTACTTC,TRBJ2-7,TRBD2,TRBV5-6,NA
CASREGPSYEQYF,TGTGCCAGCAGGGAGGGCCCCTCCTACGAGCAGTACTTC,TRBJ2-7,NA,TRBV6-5,NA
CASSQDPTGDYGYTF,TGTGCCAGCAGCCAAGATCCTACAGGGGACTATGGCTACACCTTC,TRBJ1-2,TRBD1,TRBV4-2,NA
CASSLARTPGYQPQHF,TGTGCCAGCAGCTTAGCCCGGACACCCGGCTATCAGCCCCAGCATTTT,TRBJ1-5,NA,TRBV7-8,NA
CASSYGNTEAFF,TGTGCCAGCAGCTACGGGAACACTGAAGCTTTCTTT,TRBJ1-1,NA,TRBV5-6,NA
CASSPLQLGTSAYYEQYF,TGTGCCAGCTCACCACTCCAGTTGGGGACTAGCGCTTACTACGAGCAGTACTTC,TRBJ2-7,TRBD2,TRBV18,NA
CASSSGELKPNQPQHF,TGTGCCAGCAGCTCGGGAGAGTTGAAGCCCAATCAGCCCCAGCATTTT,TRBJ1-5,NA,TRBV28,NA
CASSDGDRVSGELFF,TGTGCCAGCAGTGACGGGGACAGGGTCAGCGGGGAGCTGTTTTTT,TRBJ2-2,TRBD1,TRBV6-4,NA